Below are 18 T cell receptor beta chains sequenced from a single sample in a study of response to subunit inactivated influenza vaccine. TCRdb re-called the RT-PCR reads through MiXCR, storing one row per CDR3 protein. This table has more than 450,000 distinct CDR3 sequences, roughly 10% appearing once. The sample here was PBMCs from blood, taken on the day of vaccination. These receptors were taken from a man in his fifties or sixties who received an inactivated influenza vaccine.

The chain joins TRBV11-2 to TRBJ1-1; maybe TRBD1 (5 bases). The CDR3 runs 13 residues. Germline assignment: CDR1 SGHAT and CDR2 FQNNGV. Trimming left V 1 base short and J 6 bases short, with 9 bases between. The CDR3 DNA sequence: TGTGCCAGCAGCTTAGTCCGGGACCCTGAAGCTTTCTTT. Its translation: CASSLVRDPEAFF. Complete variable domain (other parts from reference TRBV11-2 and TRBJ1-1): EAGVAQSPRYKIIEKRQSVAFWCNPISGHATLYWYQQILGQGPKLLIQFQNNGVVDDSQLPKDRFSAERLKGVDSTLKIQPAKLEDSAVYLCASSLVRDPEAFFGQGTRLTVV.

The J gene is TRBJ2-2, the V gene TRBV20-1, with D perhaps being TRBD1 or TRBD2 (6 bases each). The CDR3 length is 15 residues. V was shortened by 3 bases and J by 8 bases, with 19 bases between the two germline ends. Germline V gene data show CDR1 as DFQATT and CDR2 as SNEGSKA (reference sequence). CDR3 loop: CSARPGGGNEGELFF. Here the CDR3 DNA reads TGCAGTGCTAGGCCCGGGGGCGGGAATGAAGGGGAGCTGTTTTTT.

As regards this clonotype: Germline and junction disagree at one end, which may indicate a read error. The genes are TRBV2 and TRBJ2-5, with TRBD2 as a possible D gene (5 bases). Germline loops: CDR1 SNHLY, CDR2 FYNNEI. The CDR3 is 14 residues long. CDR3 protein: CASSELIPEETQNF. CDR3 sequence (DNA): TGTGCCAGCAGTGAATTGATACCGGAGGAGACCCAGAACTTC.

This chain connects TRBV20-1 to TRBJ1-2, with D uncertain. Germline CDR1 is DFQATT and CDR2 is SNEGSKA (reference sequence). Trimming stripped 3 bases from V and 5 bases from J, with 7 bases between. The CDR3 contains 11 residues. The CDR3 DNA sequence: TGCAGTGCTAGCGGCGTGTATGGCTACACCTTC. This sequence encodes CSASGVYGYTF.

This clonotype was counted a few times. J is TRBJ1-1 and V is TRBV29-1, with D possibly TRBD1 on 5 matching bases. The germline V gene has CDR1 SQVTM and CDR2 ANQGSEA. V lost 8 bases to trimming and J lost 3 bases, with 13 bases between them. The CDR3 loop spans 12 amino acids. CDR3 sequence: CSCGGRHTEAFF. The DNA for the CDR3 is TGCAGCTGTGGGGGAAGGCACACTGAAGCTTTCTTT. Supplemented by reference TRBV29-1 and TRBJ1-1, the full variable domain reads SAVISQKPSRDICQRGTSLTIQCQVDSQVTMMFWYRQQPGQSLTLIATANQGSEATYESGFVIDKFPISRPNLTFSTLTVSNMSPEDSSIYLCSCGGRHTEAFFGQGTRLTVV.

This clonotype was detected many times. This chain links TRBV7-9 with TRBJ1-1, with a tentative D call TRBD1 (5 bases). Germline V gene lookup returns CDR1 SEHNR and CDR2 FQNEAQ (reference sequence). CDR3 length equals 13 residues. Trimming cost V 4 bases and J 0 bases, with 6 bases left between them. The DNA of the CDR3 is TGTGCCAGCAGCTCACAGGTGAACACTGAAGCTTTCTTT. Translating it yields CASSSQVNTEAFF.

This clonotype was recorded a few times. The chain links TRBV13 to TRBJ2-7, with TRBD1 matching over 7 bases. Losses at the gene ends were 5 bases for V and 6 bases for J; bases not matched to a gene: 4. Germline CDR1 and CDR2: PRHDT and FYEKMQ (reference sequence). This CDR3 is 12 amino acids long. The CDR3: CASSKQGFEQYF. CDR3 nucleotides: TGTGCCAGCAGCAAACAGGGGTTCGAGCAGTACTTC. Drawing the rest from reference TRBV13 and TRBJ2-7, the complete variable domain is AAGVIQSPRHLIKEKRETATLKCYPIPRHDTVYWYQQGPGQDPQFLISFYEKMQSDKGSIPDRFSAQQFSDYHSELNMSSLELGDSALYFCASSKQGFEQYFGPGTRLTVT.

This chain joins TRBV5-1 and TRBJ2-1, with 9 bases identical to TRBD1. The J segment lost 5 bases and the V segment lost 4 bases, leaving 4 bases of the junction unmatched. CDR1 and CDR2 (germline): SGHRS, YFSETQ. This CDR3 spans 14 amino acids. CDR3 coding DNA: TGCGCCAGCAGCGACGGGACAGGGAACAATGAGCAGTTCTTC. This gives the protein CASSDGTGNNEQFF.

V usage is TRBV7-2 and J usage is TRBJ1-2; 7 nucleotides align to TRBD1. The V and J ends lost 5 bases and 3 bases, in that order; junction bases with no gene match: 6. The CDR3 runs 14 residues. From germline, CDR1 is SGHTA and CDR2 FQGNSA. The CDR3 nucleotides read TGTGCCAGCAGCACCGACAGGGTCGACTATGGCTACACCTTC. This translates into CASSTDRVDYGYTF.

The rearrangement joins TRBV19 to TRBJ2-5; D perhaps matches TRBD1 (6 bases). The CDR3 has 15 amino acids. Trimming left V 2 bases short and J 2 bases short, with 12 bases between. The V gene's germline CDR1 is LNHDA and CDR2 SQIVND (reference sequence). The CDR3 protein is CASSISTGPQETQYF. The CDR3 DNA reads TGTGCCAGTAGTATATCGACAGGACCACAAGAGACCCAGTACTTC.

This clonotype occurred a few times. The chain couples TRBV4-3 to TRBJ2-1, with 12 nucleotides matching TRBD2. The ends lost 0 bases at V and 9 bases at J; junction bases unmatched: 6. Germline loops: CDR1 LGHNA, CDR2 YSLEER. The CDR3 covers 16 residues. The CDR3 DNA is TGCGCCAGCAGCCAAGATTGGCTAGCGGGAGGGATTGAGCAGTTCTTC. Protein product: CASSQDWLAGGIEQFF.

The chain uses TRBV2 and TRBJ2-3, with D possibly being TRBD2 (6 bases). This CDR3 comprises 12 residues. V gave up 6 bases and J gave up 8 bases, with 12 bases separating them. Germline V gene data show CDR1 as SNHLY and CDR2 as FYNNEI. CDR3 in amino acids: CASRQSGGTQYF. The CDR3 DNA reads TGTGCCAGCAGGCAGTCCGGGGGTACGCAGTATTTT.

This chain joins TRBV6-2 or TRBV6-3 and TRBJ1-1, with D possibly being TRBD1 (5 bases). The CDR3 covers 16 residues. Between the trimmed V and J ends, which lost 6 bases and 0 bases, there was a span of 17 bases. CDR1 is MNHEY and CDR2 is SVGEGT in the germline V gene. This CDR3 reads CASSFFSGLMNTEAFF. CDR3 nucleotides: TGTGCCAGCAGCTTCTTCTCGGGGCTTATGAACACTGAAGCTTTCTTT.

The table lists this clonotype with a few counts. The chain carries TRBV30 and TRBJ1-4; TRBD1 agrees at 7 bases. The CDR3 contains 18 residues. After removal of 2 bases from V and 0 bases from J, the junction contained 12 bases not matched to a gene. In germline, CDR1 is GTSNPN, CDR2 SVGIG (reference sequence). In DNA form, the CDR3 reads TGTGCCTGGAGTCTCCCGGGACAGCTATATGCAACTAATGAAAAACTGTTTTTT. Its translation is CAWSLPGQLYATNEKLFF.

The table lists this clonotype with a few counts. The V call is TRBV7-9, the J call TRBJ2-5, with 7 bases matching TRBD2. Germline V gene sequence: CDR1 SEHNR, CDR2 FQNEAQ (reference sequence). This CDR3 is 14 amino acids long. V lost 8 bases, J lost 2 bases, and 8 bases stayed unmatched. Here the CDR3 reads CASYPSGRQETQYF. For the CDR3, the DNA is TGTGCCAGCTACCCTAGCGGTCGACAAGAGACCCAGTACTTC.

The rearrangement links TRBV20-1 to TRBJ2-2, with D perhaps assigned TRBD1 or TRBD2 (6 bases each). The ends were cut back, 7 bases at V and 2 bases at J, with 14 bases in the middle. This CDR3 spans 14 amino acids. Germline assignment: CDR1 DFQATT and CDR2 SNEGSKA (reference sequence). DNA of the CDR3: TGCAGTGGGGAGGACAGCATAAACACCGGGGAGCTGTTTTTT. Amino acids: CSGEDSINTGELFF.

The chain uses TRBV20-1 and TRBJ2-7, with D perhaps TRBD1 or TRBD2 (5 bases each). CDR1 and CDR2 (germline): DFQATT, SNEGSKA (reference sequence). The CDR3 totals 13 residues. V lost 6 bases to trimming and J lost 5 bases, with 17 bases between them. CDR3 amino acids: CSAGTSQGHEQYF. In DNA form, the CDR3 reads TGCAGTGCAGGGACCTCTCAAGGACACGAGCAGTACTTC.

The chain uses TRBV5-1 and TRBJ2-6; the D is unclear. Germline loops: CDR1 SGHRS, CDR2 YFSETQ. This CDR3 has 15 amino acids. Trimming took 5 bases from V and 4 from J, leaving 13 bases between them. The CDR3 DNA sequence: TGCGCCAGCAGACGAGAGGCTGACGGGGCCAACGTCCTGACTTTC. Protein: CASRREADGANVLTF.